This TCR beta chain is from a study of blood T cell repertoires in COVID-19. Turning to the study itself: In each case, the material was cDNA or gDNA derived from T cells, B-cell-depleted T cells, or PBMCs.

Cohort placement rested on clinical history that participants reported themselves. Clones were sequenced by immunoSEQ multiplex PCR, and TCRdb holds only the in-frame ones, with some missing. The sample lists about 170,000 clones; 65% to 85% were seen once. The CDR3 totals 13 residues. Germline values: CDR1 SGHVS, CDR2 FNYEAQ. The ends lost 5 bases at V and 6 bases at J; junction bases unmatched: 3. The J gene is TRBJ2-1, the V gene TRBV7-6; 8 bases line up with TRBD2. The source is a woman between 45 and 65 years old in a cohort exposed to, infected with or recovered from COVID-19 (not recorded which). The sequenced sample was PBMCs or T cells enriched from blood (not recorded which). The CDR3 loop reads CASSPSGGNEQFF. CDR3 coding DNA: TGTGCCAGCAGCCCGAGCGGGGGCAATGAGCAGTTCTTC.